A single sample is the source of the 18 T cell receptor beta chains below, sequenced in a study of immune heterogeneity within non-small cell lung tumors. Bulk tumor genomic DNA, approximately 600 ng per sample, was used as template. While surgery was under way, several biopsies spaced far apart were taken per primary tumor. Undergoing curative surgery were patients whose non-small cell lung cancer was untreated and newly diagnosed. Multiplex PCR was performed with 32 V and 13 J primers, and it amplified TCR beta CDR3. TCRdb redid the calling of the multiplex PCR reads with MiXCR, one entry per CDR3 protein. Of thousands of distinct CDR3 sequences in the sample, around 25% were seen once. Sequenced material: lung tumor tissue. Receptors originate from a man in his sixties with non-small cell lung cancer.

This clonotype is categorized as medium-sized (0.01 to 0.1%). V gene TRBV20-1 combines with J gene TRBJ2-4; 9 nucleotides match TRBD2. CDR1 and CDR2 (germline): DFQATT, SNEGSKA (reference sequence). The CDR3 spans 14 residues. V gave up 3 bases and J gave up 6 bases; unmatched junction bases: 6. CDR3 coding DNA: TGCAGTGCTAGTTTGGCGGGGGGGGGAAACATTCAGTACTTC. Translated, it gives CSASLAGGGNIQYF.

Only a few counts were recorded for this clonotype. The genes are TRBV20-1 and TRBJ2-3; 8 nucleotides agree with TRBD2. With 4 bases clipped from V and 2 bases from J, the junction kept 8 bases outside the gene matches. The CDR3 extends over 15 amino acids. Germline CDR1 is DFQATT and CDR2 is SNEGSKA (reference sequence). The DNA of the CDR3 is TGCAGTGCTAAGAGAGCGGGAGACCCCACAGATACGCAGTATTTT. Its protein is CSAKRAGDPTDTQYF.

This chain uses TRBV28 with TRBJ1-5; no clear D. The germline V gene has CDR1 MDHEN and CDR2 SYDVKM. This CDR3 is built from 15 residues. V shed 2 bases and J shed 4 bases, with 12 bases lying between them. Here the CDR3 DNA reads TGTGCCAGCAGTTTAAGTCTGGTAGGAAATCAGCCCCAGCATTTT. Translation: CASSLSLVGNQPQHF.

This clonotype is labeled large. The chain joins TRBV7-2 to TRBJ1-2; D gene ambiguous. This CDR3 region has 13 residues. V was shortened by 4 bases and J by 5 bases, with 11 bases between the two germline ends. Germline V gene lookup returns CDR1 SGHTA and CDR2 FQGNSA. CDR3 sequence reads: CASSSLGPYGYTF. For the CDR3, the DNA is TGTGCCAGCAGCTCATTGGGCCCATATGGCTACACCTTC.

Judged by abundance, this clonotype is medium-sized. V and J are TRBV6-1 and TRBJ1-3; no definite D call. CDR3 length: 15 residues. In germline, CDR1 is MNHNS, CDR2 SASEGT. The germline V and J ends were trimmed by 2 bases and 2 bases, with 10 bases remaining between them. The CDR3: CASSEWNSPGNTIYF. DNA for the CDR3: TGTGCCAGCAGTGAATGGAACAGTCCTGGAAACACCATATATTTT.

This chain uses TRBV7-6 with TRBJ2-7; D perhaps matches TRBD1 (5 bases). V lost 5 bases and J lost 3, with 17 bases in between. CDR1 is SGHVS, CDR2 FNYEAQ, per germline. The CDR3 extends over 15 amino acids. The CDR3 nucleotides read TGTGCCAGCAGCCCAGCAAGACAGTGGGACTACGAGCAGTACTTC. Translated, it gives CASSPARQWDYEQYF.

This clonotype has more than one count but fewer than ten. The chain joins TRBV7-2 to TRBJ2-1, with 7 positions matching TRBD2. V lost 1 base, J lost 4 bases, and 7 bases stayed unmatched. CDR1 SGHTA and CDR2 FQGNSA come from the germline V gene. The CDR3 sequence is 16 residues long. The DNA for the CDR3 is TGTGCCAGCAGCTTAGTGGGCGGGAGCGGGTACAATGAGCAGTTCTTC. Protein: CASSLVGGSGYNEQFF.

This clonotype is termed medium-sized. V is TRBV28 and J is TRBJ2-7; D gene uncertain. CDR3 length: 14 residues. CDR1 is MDHEN and CDR2 is SYDVKM in the germline V gene. V shed 3 bases and J shed 0 bases, with 9 bases lying between them. The CDR3 DNA sequence: TGTGCCAGCAGTTTCGACGGCGTCTCCTACGAGCAGTACTTC. The encoded protein is CASSFDGVSYEQYF.

This clonotype appeared a single time. Germline and junction disagree at one end, which may indicate a read error. The chain joins TRBV3-1 to TRBJ1-5, with D possibly matching TRBD1 (5 bases). In germline, CDR1 is LGHDT, CDR2 YNNKEL (reference sequence). The length of the CDR3 is 13 residues. The CDR3 bases are TGTGCCAGCAGCCAGAGGGGCTGGCAGCCCCACCATTTT. Protein: CASSQRGWQPHHF.

This clonotype ranks as medium-sized. The V gene is TRBV7-6, the J gene TRBJ2-2, with 9 bases matching TRBD2. This CDR3 has 15 residues. V lost 5 bases to trimming and J lost 8 bases; unmatched junction nucleotides: 9. Germline V gene lookup returns CDR1 SGHVS and CDR2 FNYEAQ. The CDR3 DNA is TGTGCCAGCAGCCCCTGGGCGGGAGGGACGGGGGAGCTGTTTTTT. Its protein product is CASSPWAGGTGELFF.

Comments on this clonotype: The junction departs from germline at one end; a sequencing error may be responsible. This chain connects TRBV7-2 to TRBJ2-3; D perhaps matches TRBD2 (6 bases). Germline-derived CDR1 and CDR2 are SGHTA and FQGNSA. This CDR3 contains 17 residues. CDR3 sequence reads: CDSSLGFLGRSTDTQYF. CDR3 sequence (DNA): TGTGACAGCAGCTTAGGTTTCCTGGGGAGGAGCACAGATACGCAGTATTTT.

By sample fraction, this clonotype is medium-sized. V gene TRBV6-6 combines with J gene TRBJ1-5; unclear D gene. Trimming took 2 bases from V and 4 from J, leaving 6 bases between them. This CDR3 has 13 residues. Germline CDR1 is MNHNY and CDR2 is SVGAGI (reference sequence). The CDR3 loop is CASSYRLNQPQHF. CDR3 DNA: TGTGCCAGCAGTTACCGACTAAATCAGCCCCAGCATTTT.

As regards this clonotype: At one end, the junction sequence differs from germline, possibly due to a read error. The chain combines TRBV29-1 with TRBJ2-7, with 8 bases aligning to TRBD1. From germline, CDR1 is SQVTM and CDR2 ANQGSEA. There are 15 residues in the CDR3. For the CDR3, the DNA is TGCCGCGTCTCCACCGGGACAGGAGGGTTCTACGAGCAGTACTTC. Translated: CRVSTGTGGFYEQYF.

The chain uses TRBV5-4 and TRBJ1-1, with D perhaps TRBD1 (5 bases). Germline-derived CDR1 and CDR2 are SGHNT and YYREEE (reference sequence). The V and J ends lost 1 base and 2 bases respectively, with 12 bases between them. The length of the CDR3 is 15 residues. The CDR3 sequence: CASSLFGDSNTEAFF. CDR3 coding DNA: TGTGCCAGCAGCTTGTTTGGTGACAGTAACACTGAAGCTTTCTTT.

The V gene is TRBV18, the J gene TRBJ2-3; D call uncertain. CDR3 length: 15 residues. V gave up 0 bases and J gave up 1 base, with 8 bases separating them. CDR1 KGHSH and CDR2 LQKENI come from the germline V gene. The CDR3 loop reads CASSPPLLRTDTQYF. The CDR3 nucleotides are TGTGCCAGCTCACCACCGCTCCTACGCACAGATACGCAGTATTTT.

By its share, this clonotype is large. The rearrangement uses TRBV19 and TRBJ2-5, with 7 nucleotides matching TRBD1. With V trimmed by 2 bases and J by 4 bases, 4 bases remained unmatched. This CDR3 has 14 residues. The V gene's germline CDR1 is LNHDA and CDR2 SQIVND (reference sequence). In DNA, the CDR3 is TGTGCCAGTAGTATAACAGGGGTTTTAGAGACCCAGTACTTC. Residues: CASSITGVLETQYF.

This clonotype came up once. The gene calls are TRBV27 and TRBJ2-7; possibly TRBD1 for D (6 bases). The CDR3 is made up of 14 amino acids. V lost 7 bases, J lost 6 bases, and 19 bases lay in between. The germline CDR1 and CDR2 sequences are MNHEY and SMNVEV (reference sequence). The CDR3 loop reads CASNPGDPRGEQYF. The CDR3 DNA reads TGTGCCAGCAACCCAGGGGATCCGAGGGGCGAGCAGTACTTC.

The chain employs TRBV9 and TRBJ1-2; D perhaps matches TRBD1 (5 bases). The length of the CDR3 is 19 residues. Trimming cost V 0 bases and J 7 bases, with 28 bases left between them. Germline CDR1 SGDLS, CDR2 YYNGEE. The CDR3 is CASSVAWSPGSGGVGGYTF. The DNA of the CDR3 is TGTGCCAGCAGCGTAGCCTGGAGCCCCGGGAGTGGGGGTGTAGGTGGCTACACCTTC.